This T cell receptor (beta chain) was identified during a study of blood T cell repertoires in COVID-19. Across the study: The United States, Italy and Spain were the sources of the acute and convalescent COVID-19 samples. T cells, B-cell-depleted T cells, or PBMCs supplied cDNA or gDNA.

How the authors handled the data: Estimation of nucleated cell counts was performed using reference gene primer amplification. Only in-frame clones appear in the TCRdb table, and some are missing; sequencing was by immunoSEQ multiplex PCR. Clone size and the V and J calls come from that table; the DNA yielded D and trimming. The sample carries 100,000 to 150,000 clones, 69% recorded once. Sequencing was done on a sample of peripheral blood. This receptor was taken from a woman in her 70s with acute or convalescent COVID-19.

CDR3 loop: CASSWGDSYEQFF. The CDR3 DNA follows: TGCGCCAGCAGCTGGGGGGACTCTTATGAGCAGTTCTTC. The chain carries TRBV5-1 and TRBJ2-1, with TRBD2 as a possible D gene (6 bases). Looked up from germline, CDR1 is SGHRS and CDR2 is YFSETQ. The V end lost 3 bases, the J end lost 8 bases, and 12 bases lay between the germline ends. CDR3 size: 13 residues.